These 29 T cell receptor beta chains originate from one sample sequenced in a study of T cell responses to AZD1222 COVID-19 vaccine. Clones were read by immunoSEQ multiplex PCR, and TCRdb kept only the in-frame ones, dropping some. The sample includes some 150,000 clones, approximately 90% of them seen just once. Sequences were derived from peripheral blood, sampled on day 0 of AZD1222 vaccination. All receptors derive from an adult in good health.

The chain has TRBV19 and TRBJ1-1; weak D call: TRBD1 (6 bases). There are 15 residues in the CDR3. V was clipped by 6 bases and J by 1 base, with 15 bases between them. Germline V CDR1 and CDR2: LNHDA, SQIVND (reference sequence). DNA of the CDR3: TGTGCCAGTAGCCCGGGACAACGACGGAACACTGAAGCTTTCTTT. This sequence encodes CASSPGQRRNTEAFF.

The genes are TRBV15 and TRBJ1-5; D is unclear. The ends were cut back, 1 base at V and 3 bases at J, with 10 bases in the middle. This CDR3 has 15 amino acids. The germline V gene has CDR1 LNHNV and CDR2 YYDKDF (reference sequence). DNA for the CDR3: TGTGCCACCAGCAGAGGGCAAGAGAACAATCAGCCCCAGCATTTT. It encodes CATSRGQENNQPQHF.

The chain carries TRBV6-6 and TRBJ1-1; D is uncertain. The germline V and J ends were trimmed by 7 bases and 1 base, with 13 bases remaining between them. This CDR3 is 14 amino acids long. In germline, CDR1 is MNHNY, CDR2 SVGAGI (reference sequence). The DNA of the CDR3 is TGTGCCAGCATCCAACAGCGGGCGAACACTGAAGCTTTCTTT. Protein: CASIQQRANTEAFF.

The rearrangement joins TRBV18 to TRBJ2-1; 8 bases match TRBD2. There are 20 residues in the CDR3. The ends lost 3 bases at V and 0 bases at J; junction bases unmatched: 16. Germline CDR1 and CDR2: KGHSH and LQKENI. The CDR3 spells CASSPQSLAGRPSSYNEQFF. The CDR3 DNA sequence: TGTGCCAGCTCACCCCAGAGCCTAGCGGGCAGACCCAGCTCCTACAATGAGCAGTTCTTC.

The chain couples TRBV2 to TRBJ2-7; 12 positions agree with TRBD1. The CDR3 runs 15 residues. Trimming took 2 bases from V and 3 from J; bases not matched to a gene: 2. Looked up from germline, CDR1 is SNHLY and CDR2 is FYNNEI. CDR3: CASSEWDRGLYEQYF. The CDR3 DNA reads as TGTGCCAGCAGTGAATGGGACAGGGGGCTCTACGAGCAGTACTTC. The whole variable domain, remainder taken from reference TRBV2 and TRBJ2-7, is EPEVTQTPSHQVTQMGQEVILRCVPISNHLYFYWYRQILGQKVEFLVSFYNNEISEKSEIFDDQFSVERPDGSNFTLKIRSTKLEDSAMYFCASSEWDRGLYEQYFGPGTRLTVT.

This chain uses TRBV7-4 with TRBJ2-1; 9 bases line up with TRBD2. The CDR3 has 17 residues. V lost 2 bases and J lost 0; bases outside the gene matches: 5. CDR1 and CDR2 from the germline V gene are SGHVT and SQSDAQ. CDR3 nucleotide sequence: TGTGCCAGCAGCTTACGGGGTAGCGGGAGCTCCTACAATGAGCAGTTCTTC. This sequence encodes CASSLRGSGSSYNEQFF.

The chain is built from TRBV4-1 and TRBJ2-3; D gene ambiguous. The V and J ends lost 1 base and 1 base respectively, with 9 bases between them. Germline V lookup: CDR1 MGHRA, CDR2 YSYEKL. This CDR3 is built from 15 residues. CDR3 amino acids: CASSQVYIGTDTQYF. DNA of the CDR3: TGCGCCAGCAGCCAAGTTTACATTGGCACAGATACGCAGTATTTT.

CDR3 sequence (DNA): TGTGCCAGCAGCTTGTATGGGCAGGGCGGTCAGCCCCAGCATTTT. This translates into CASSLYGQGGQPQHF. V usage is TRBV5-8 and J usage is TRBJ1-5, with D possibly TRBD1 on 5 matching bases. Germline V lookup: CDR1 SGHTS, CDR2 YDEGEE. Trimming pared 1 base from V and 6 bases from J, leaving 14 bases between. The CDR3 covers 15 residues.

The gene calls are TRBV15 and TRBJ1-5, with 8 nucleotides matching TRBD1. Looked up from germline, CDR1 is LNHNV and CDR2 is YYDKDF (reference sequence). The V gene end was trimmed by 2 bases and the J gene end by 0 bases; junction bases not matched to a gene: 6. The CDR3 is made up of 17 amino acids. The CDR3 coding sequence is TGTGCCACCAGCAGAAATACCGGGACAGGTAGCAATCAGCCCCAGCATTTT. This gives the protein CATSRNTGTGSNQPQHF.

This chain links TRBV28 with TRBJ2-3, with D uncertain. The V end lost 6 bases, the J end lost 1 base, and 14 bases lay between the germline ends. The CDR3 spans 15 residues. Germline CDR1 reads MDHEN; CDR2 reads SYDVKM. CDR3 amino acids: CASSAPAGGTDTQYF. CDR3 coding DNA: TGTGCCAGCAGCGCCCCAGCTGGGGGCACAGATACGCAGTATTTT.

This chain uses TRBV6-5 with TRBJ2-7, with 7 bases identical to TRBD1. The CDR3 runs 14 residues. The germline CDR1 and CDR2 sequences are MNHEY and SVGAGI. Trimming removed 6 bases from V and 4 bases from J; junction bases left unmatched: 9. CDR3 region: CASRTGTVIYEQYF. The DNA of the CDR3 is TGTGCCAGCAGGACCGGGACAGTAATATACGAGCAGTACTTC.

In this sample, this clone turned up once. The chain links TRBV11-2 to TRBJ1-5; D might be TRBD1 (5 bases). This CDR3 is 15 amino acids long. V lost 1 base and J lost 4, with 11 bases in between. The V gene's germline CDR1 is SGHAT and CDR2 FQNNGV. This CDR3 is CASSLVQGWNQPQHF. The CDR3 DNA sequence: TGTGCCAGCAGCTTAGTTCAGGGCTGGAATCAGCCCCAGCATTTT.

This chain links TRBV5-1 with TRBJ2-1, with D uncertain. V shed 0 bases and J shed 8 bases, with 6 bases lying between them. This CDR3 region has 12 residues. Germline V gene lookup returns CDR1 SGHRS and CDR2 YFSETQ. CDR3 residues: CASSLVGHEQFF. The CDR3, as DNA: TGCGCCAGCAGCTTGGTCGGACATGAGCAGTTCTTC.

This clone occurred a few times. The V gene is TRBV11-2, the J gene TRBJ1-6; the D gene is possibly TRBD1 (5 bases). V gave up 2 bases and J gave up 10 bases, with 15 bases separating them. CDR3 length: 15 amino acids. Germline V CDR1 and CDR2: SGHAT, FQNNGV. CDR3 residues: CASSLKGSWDSPLHF. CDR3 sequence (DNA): TGTGCCAGCAGCTTAAAGGGCTCATGGGACTCACCCCTCCACTTT.

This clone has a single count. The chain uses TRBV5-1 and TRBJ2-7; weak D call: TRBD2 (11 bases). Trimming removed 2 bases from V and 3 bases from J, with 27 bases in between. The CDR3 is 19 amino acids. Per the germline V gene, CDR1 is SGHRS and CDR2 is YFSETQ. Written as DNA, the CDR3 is TGCGCCAGCAGCTTTCAGACAGGGGGCACTAGCGGGGGCCTCTACGAGCAGTACTTC. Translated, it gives CASSFQTGGTSGGLYEQYF.

CDR3 residues: CASSLLSESYEQYF. The CDR3 DNA sequence: TGTGCCAGCAGCTTACTCAGCGAGTCCTACGAGCAGTACTTC. The chain joins TRBV7-9 to TRBJ2-7; D call uncertain. Per germline, CDR1 SEHNR and CDR2 FQNEAQ (reference sequence). V was cut by 2 bases and J by 1 base, with 9 bases left in between. The CDR3 contains 14 residues.

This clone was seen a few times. The CDR3 nucleotides are TGTGCCACCATGGATCTTAAGCGGGAGGCCTCCTACGAGCAGTACTTC. It specifies CATMDLKREASYEQYF. V gene TRBV15 combines with J gene TRBJ2-7; 9 bases agree with TRBD2. CDR1 is LNHNV, CDR2 YYDKDF, per germline (reference sequence). V shed 7 bases, J shed 0 bases, and the junction held 10 bases outside the gene matches. CDR3 length: 16 amino acids.

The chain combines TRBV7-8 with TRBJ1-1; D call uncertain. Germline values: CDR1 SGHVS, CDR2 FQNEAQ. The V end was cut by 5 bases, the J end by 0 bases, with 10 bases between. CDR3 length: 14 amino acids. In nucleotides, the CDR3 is TGTGCCAGCAGCGCCCGACGGATGAACACTGAAGCTTTCTTT. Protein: CASSARRMNTEAFF.

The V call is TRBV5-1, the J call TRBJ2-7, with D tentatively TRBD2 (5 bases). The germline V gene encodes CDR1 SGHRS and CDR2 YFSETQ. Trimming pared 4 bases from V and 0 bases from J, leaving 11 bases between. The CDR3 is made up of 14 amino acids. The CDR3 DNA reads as TGCGCCAGCAGCAGGAGGTCCAGCTCCTACGAGCAGTACTTC. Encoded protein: CASSRRSSSYEQYF.

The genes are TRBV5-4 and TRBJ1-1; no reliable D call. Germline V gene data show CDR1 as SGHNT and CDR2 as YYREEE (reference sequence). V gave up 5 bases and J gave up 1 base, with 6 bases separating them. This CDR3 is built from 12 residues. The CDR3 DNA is TGTGCCAGCAGGTCAGGGAACACTGAAGCTTTCTTT. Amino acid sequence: CASRSGNTEAFF.

The CDR3 DNA reads as TGTGCCTGGAGTGTGGTCGGGACTTTCTATGGCTACACCTTC. Its protein product is CAWSVVGTFYGYTF. V usage is TRBV30 and J usage is TRBJ1-2; D might be TRBD1 (5 bases). Germline lookup yields CDR1 GTSNPN and CDR2 SVGIG (reference sequence). V gave up 0 bases and J gave up 4 bases, with 12 bases separating them. This CDR3 has 14 amino acids.

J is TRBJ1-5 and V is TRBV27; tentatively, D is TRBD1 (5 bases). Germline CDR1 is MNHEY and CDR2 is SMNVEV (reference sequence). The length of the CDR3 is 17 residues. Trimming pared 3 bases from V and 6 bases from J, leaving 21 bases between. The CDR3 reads CASSFHWAQGLGQPQHF. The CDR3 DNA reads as TGTGCCAGCAGTTTCCACTGGGCTCAGGGATTAGGTCAGCCCCAGCATTTT.

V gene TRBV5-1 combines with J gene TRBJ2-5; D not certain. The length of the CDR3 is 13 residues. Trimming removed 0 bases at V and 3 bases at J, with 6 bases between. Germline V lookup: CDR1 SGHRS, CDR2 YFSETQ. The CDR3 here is CASSLGRKETQYF. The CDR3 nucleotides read TGCGCCAGCAGCTTGGGGAGAAAAGAGACCCAGTACTTC.

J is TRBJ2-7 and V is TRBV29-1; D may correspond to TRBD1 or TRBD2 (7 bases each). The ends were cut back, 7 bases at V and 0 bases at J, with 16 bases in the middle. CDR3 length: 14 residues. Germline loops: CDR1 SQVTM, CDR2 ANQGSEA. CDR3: CSAGGTAASYEQYF. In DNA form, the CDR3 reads TGCAGCGCCGGGGGGACAGCGGCCTCCTACGAGCAGTACTTC.

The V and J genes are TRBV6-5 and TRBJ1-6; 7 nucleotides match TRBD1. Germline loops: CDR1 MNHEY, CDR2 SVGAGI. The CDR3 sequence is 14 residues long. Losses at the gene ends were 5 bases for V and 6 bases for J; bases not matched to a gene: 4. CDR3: CASSLRQGNSPLHF. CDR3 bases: TGTGCCAGCAGTCTCCGACAGGGTAATTCACCCCTCCACTTT.

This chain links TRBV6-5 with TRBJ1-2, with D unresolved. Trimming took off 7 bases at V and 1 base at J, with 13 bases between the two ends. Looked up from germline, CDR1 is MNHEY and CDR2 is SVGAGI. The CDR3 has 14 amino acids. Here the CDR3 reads CASNEGSDNYGYTF. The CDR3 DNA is TGTGCCAGCAACGAAGGATCAGATAACTATGGCTACACCTTC.

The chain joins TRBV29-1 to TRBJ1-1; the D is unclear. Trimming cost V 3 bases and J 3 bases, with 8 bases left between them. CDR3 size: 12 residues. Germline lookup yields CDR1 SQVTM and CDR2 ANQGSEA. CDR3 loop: CSVDVWDTEAFF. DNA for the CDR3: TGCAGCGTTGATGTGTGGGACACTGAAGCTTTCTTT. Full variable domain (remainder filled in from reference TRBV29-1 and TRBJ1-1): SAVISQKPSRDICQRGTSLTIQCQVDSQVTMMFWYRQQPGQSLTLIATANQGSEATYESGFVIDKFPISRPNLTFSTLTVSNMSPEDSSIYLCSVDVWDTEAFFGQGTRLTVV.

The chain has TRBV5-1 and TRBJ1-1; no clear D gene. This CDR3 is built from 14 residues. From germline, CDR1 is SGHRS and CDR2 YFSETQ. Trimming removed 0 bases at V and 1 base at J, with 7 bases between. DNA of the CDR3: TGCGCCAGCAGCTTGGTACCAGGGAACACTGAAGCTTTCTTT. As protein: CASSLVPGNTEAFF.

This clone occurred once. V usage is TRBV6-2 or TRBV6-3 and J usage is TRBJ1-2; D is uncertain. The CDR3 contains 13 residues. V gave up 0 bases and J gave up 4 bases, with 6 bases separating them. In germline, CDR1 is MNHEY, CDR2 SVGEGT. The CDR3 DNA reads TGTGCCAGCAGTTACTCGGCAGGCTATGGCTACACCTTC. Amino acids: CASSYSAGYGYTF.